This is a list of T cell receptor beta chains from one sample in a study of blood T cell repertoires in COVID-19. The repertoire was sequenced with immunoSEQ multiplex PCR; TCRdb's copy has only in-frame clones and lacks some. Seen here are approximately 76,000 clones, about 86% observed once, and the top ten hold about 15%. Sequencing input: peripheral blood. Receptors originate from an elderly man in a cohort sampled during active COVID-19. The CDR3 runs from the conserved cysteine through the conserved F or W. The D gene is left open where the match is weak. A clone size is listed for some rows: how often the clone was seen (once, few, many), or a class if it is expanded.

V gene,J gene,D gene,clone size,CDR3 protein
TRBV6-1,TRBJ1-1,NA,NA,CASSDIRQSMNTEAFF
TRBV29-1,TRBJ2-7,TRBD1,NA,CSASRGRGPYEQYF
TRBV6-5,TRBJ2-1,TRBD2,NA,CASSRRESSYNEQFF
TRBV19,TRBJ2-2,TRBD2,once,CASTSILAGPNTGELFF
TRBV27,TRBJ1-2,TRBD1,NA,CASSPRADRGGYTF
TRBV7-2,TRBJ1-5,NA,NA,CASSLGGGSSQPQHF
TRBV13,TRBJ2-4,NA,few,CASSSRGDGNIQYF
TRBV6-6,TRBJ2-2,TRBD1,NA,CASSSRDRLGELFF
TRBV2,TRBJ2-3,NA,NA,CASSVARPPNTQYF
TRBV5-4,TRBJ2-1,TRBD1,NA,CASSSYRGHEQFF
TRBV7-6,TRBJ2-5,NA,few,CASSLLGSGYQETQYF
TRBV5-1,TRBJ2-1,TRBD1,NA,CASSLAQGANNEQFF
TRBV24-1,TRBJ2-3,TRBD1,NA,CATSARGGALDTQYF
TRBV2,TRBJ1-2,TRBD1,once,CASSERDSINYGYTF
TRBV24-1,TRBJ2-3,NA,NA,CATGHSLGTDTQYF
TRBV6-5,TRBJ1-4,NA,NA,CASSSTSRGEKLFF
TRBV5-1,TRBJ2-3,NA,NA,CASSLGQTTDTQYF
TRBV4-2,TRBJ2-3,TRBD2,NA,CASSQVSGAEVDTQYF
TRBV28,TRBJ1-2,NA,NA,CASSESGFKVNTF
TRBV11-1,TRBJ1-2,NA,NA,CASSWTGVGGYTF
TRBV2,TRBJ1-4,TRBD1,NA,CASIPDRGNEKLFF
TRBV12-3/TRBV12-4,TRBJ1-1,NA,NA,CASSLWATEAFF
TRBV7-2,TRBJ2-7,TRBD1,NA,CASSIDAGTGLTYEQYF
TRBV7-2,TRBJ2-5,NA,NA,CASSLDPVQETQYF
TRBV7-2,TRBJ2-2,NA,NA,CASSRNQAGELFF
TRBV7-8,TRBJ2-3,TRBD2,NA,CASKASGGGTDTQYF
TRBV6-1,TRBJ2-1,TRBD2,NA,CASSEGVAGGDEQFF
TRBV2,TRBJ2-5,TRBD1,NA,CASSRGLGETQYF
TRBV5-1,TRBJ2-1,NA,NA,CASSLGKQPGAYNEQFF
TRBV7-6,TRBJ1-2,NA,NA,CASSLASGDYGYTF
TRBV6-6,TRBJ1-2,TRBD1,NA,CASRTGQGDYGYTF
TRBV7-8,TRBJ1-5,TRBD1,NA,CASSLAGTQGQRYNQPQHF
TRBV29-1,TRBJ2-3,TRBD1,NA,CSGRQGPSTDTQYF
TRBV11-3,TRBJ2-4,TRBD1,NA,CASSQTGSYIQYF
TRBV24-1,TRBJ1-4,TRBD1,once,CATSVLGQATSIATNEKLFF
TRBV10-3,TRBJ2-1,TRBD2,NA,CAISEGTRHNEQFF
TRBV7-2,TRBJ1-2,NA,NA,CASSPYAGVGYTF
TRBV5-1,TRBJ2-7,TRBD1,NA,CASSTGGSSYEQYF
TRBV27,TRBJ1-2,TRBD1,NA,CASSSTGTGHGYTF
TRBV6-5,TRBJ1-2,NA,NA,CASSNEGGNNYGYTF
TRBV18,TRBJ1-4,NA,NA,CASSPDSNYEKLFF
TRBV7-2,TRBJ2-3,TRBD2,NA,CASSLVLAGVRDTQYF
TRBV18,TRBJ1-3,NA,NA,CASSSNPPDTIYF
TRBV6-6,TRBJ1-2,NA,NA,CASSYSEPGSGYTF
TRBV20-1,TRBJ2-3,NA,NA,CSASDGVDTQYF
TRBV18,TRBJ1-1,NA,NA,CASSKDDSLSTEAFF
TRBV5-1,TRBJ2-5,NA,NA,CASSLAGLEKTQYF
TRBV21-1,TRBJ2-3,NA,NA,CASSVRDRVEDTQYF
TRBV3-1/TRBV3-2,TRBJ2-2,NA,NA,CASSQASIRGTGELFF
TRBV5-1,TRBJ2-1,TRBD2,NA,CASATTGTTYNEQFF
TRBV5-4,TRBJ2-1,TRBD2,NA,CASSPTSDRYNEQFF
TRBV7-9,TRBJ2-7,TRBD1,NA,CASSSDRGDSYEQYF
TRBV10-3,TRBJ1-5,NA,NA,CAISVQSGSNQPQHF
TRBV6-5,TRBJ1-3,TRBD1,NA,CASSRQGASGNTIYF
TRBV6-4,TRBJ2-5,NA,NA,CASSREEGETQYF
TRBV3-1/TRBV3-2,TRBJ2-5,TRBD2,NA,CASSQGTSDQETQYF
TRBV11-3,TRBJ2-5,TRBD2,NA,CASSPQTSGGQETQYF
TRBV3-1/TRBV3-2,TRBJ1-3,TRBD1,NA,CASSQGSDRNGNTIYF
TRBV9,TRBJ1-3,NA,once,CASSPWAGRSGNTIYF